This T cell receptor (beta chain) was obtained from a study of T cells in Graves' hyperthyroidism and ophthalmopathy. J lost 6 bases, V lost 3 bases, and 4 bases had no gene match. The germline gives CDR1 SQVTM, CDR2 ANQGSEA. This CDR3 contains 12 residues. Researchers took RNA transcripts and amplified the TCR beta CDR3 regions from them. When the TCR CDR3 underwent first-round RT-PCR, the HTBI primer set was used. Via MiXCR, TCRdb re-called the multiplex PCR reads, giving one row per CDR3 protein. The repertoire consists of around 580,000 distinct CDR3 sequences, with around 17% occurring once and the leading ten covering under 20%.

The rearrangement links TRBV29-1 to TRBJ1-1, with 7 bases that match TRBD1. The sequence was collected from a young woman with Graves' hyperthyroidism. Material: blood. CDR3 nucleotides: TGCAGCGTTGATGGGACAGACCCTGAAGCTTTCTTT. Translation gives CSVDGTDPEAFF.